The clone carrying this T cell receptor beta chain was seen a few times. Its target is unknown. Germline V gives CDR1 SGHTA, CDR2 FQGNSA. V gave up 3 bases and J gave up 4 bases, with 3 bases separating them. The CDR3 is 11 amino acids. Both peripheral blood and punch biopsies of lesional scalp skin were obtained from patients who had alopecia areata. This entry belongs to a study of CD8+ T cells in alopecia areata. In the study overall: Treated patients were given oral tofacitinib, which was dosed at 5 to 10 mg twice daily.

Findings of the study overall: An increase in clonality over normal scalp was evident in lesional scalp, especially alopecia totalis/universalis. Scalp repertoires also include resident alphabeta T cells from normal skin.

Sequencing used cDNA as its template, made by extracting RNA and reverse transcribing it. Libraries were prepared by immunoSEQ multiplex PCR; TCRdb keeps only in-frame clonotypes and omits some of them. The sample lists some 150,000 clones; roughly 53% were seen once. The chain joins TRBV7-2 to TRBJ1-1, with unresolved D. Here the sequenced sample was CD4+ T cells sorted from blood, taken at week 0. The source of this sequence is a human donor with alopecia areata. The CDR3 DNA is TGTGCCAGCAGCTTGTTCACTGAAGCTTTCTTT. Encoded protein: CASSLFTEAFF.